This T cell receptor (beta chain) was recovered during a study of blood T cell repertoires in COVID-19. Whole-study context: The origin of the acute and convalescent COVID-19 samples was the United States, Italy and Spain. In each case, the material was cDNA or gDNA derived from T cells, B-cell-depleted T cells, or PBMCs.

The germline gives CDR1 MNHEY, CDR2 SVGAGI. The CDR3 loop spans 13 amino acids. V lost 7 bases to trimming and J lost 5 bases; unmatched junction nucleotides: 7. Original processing notes: For nucleated cells, counts were estimated from reference gene primer amplification. Here immunoSEQ multiplex PCR was the method, and the copy in TCRdb shows in-frame clones only, minus some. From that table come the V and J calls and clone size; the DNA was used to work out D and trimming. The sample has around 50,000 clones; around nine tenths are singletons. The specimen sequenced was peripheral blood. The receptor was derived from a man in his 70s with acute or convalescent COVID-19. The chain combines TRBV6-5 with TRBJ1-1; 7 bases map to TRBD1. The CDR3 loop is CASKPTGRTEAFF. The DNA of the CDR3 is TGTGCCAGCAAACCGACAGGGCGGACTGAAGCTTTCTTT.